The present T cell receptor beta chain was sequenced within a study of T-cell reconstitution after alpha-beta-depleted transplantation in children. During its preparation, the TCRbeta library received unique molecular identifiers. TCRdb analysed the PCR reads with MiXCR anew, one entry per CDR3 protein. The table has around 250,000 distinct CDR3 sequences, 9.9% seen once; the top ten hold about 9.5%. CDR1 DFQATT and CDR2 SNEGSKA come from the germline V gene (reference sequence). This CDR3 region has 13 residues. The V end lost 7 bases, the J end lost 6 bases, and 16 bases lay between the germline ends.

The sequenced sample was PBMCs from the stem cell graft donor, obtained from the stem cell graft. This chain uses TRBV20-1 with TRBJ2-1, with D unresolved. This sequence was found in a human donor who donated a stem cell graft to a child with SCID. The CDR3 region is CSVGLSVPNEQFF. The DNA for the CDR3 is TGCAGTGTGGGCCTTTCAGTTCCCAATGAGCAGTTCTTC.